This note documents a single T cell receptor (beta chain) sequence. In the PCR, 60 Vbeta and 13 Jbeta primers were used. Produced via immunoSEQ multiplex PCR; TCRdb's table is partial and in-frame only. This sample's table has about 53,000 clones. This sample is drawn from a study of cytomegalovirus exposure and HLA in healthy donors. This TCR was recovered from a woman aged 18-29 years in good health and CMV-seronegative. The sequenced sample was PBMCs.

This CDR3 is CASSHAGGGSSNYGYTF. The CDR3 DNA reads as TGTGCCAGCAGTCATGCGGGCGGGGGAAGTAGTAACTATGGCTACACCTTC. This sequence joins TRBV5-4 and TRBJ1-2; maybe TRBD1 (5 bases). The germline V and J ends were trimmed by 5 bases and 1 base, with 21 bases remaining between them. Germline CDR1 reads SGHNT; CDR2 reads YYREEE (reference sequence). This CDR3 comprises 17 residues.